These 15 T cell receptor beta chains came from one sample sequenced in a study of T cells after yellow fever vaccination. TCRdb re-analysed the 5' RACE reads in MiXCR, keeping a single row per CDR3 protein. Of about 210,000 distinct CDR3 sequences listed, approximately 3.2% are singletons. The sample here was CD4+ T cells sorted from PBMCs, taken 10 days after the yellow fever booster vaccination. Receptors originate from a man aged 18 to 30 who received the YFV17D yellow fever vaccine.

V gene TRBV4-3 combines with J gene TRBJ1-2; 9 nucleotides match TRBD1. Germline trimming cut 1 base from V and 9 bases from J; bases unmatched to any gene: 9. The CDR3 totals 15 residues. Looked up from germline, CDR1 is LGHNA and CDR2 is YSLEER. The CDR3 protein is CASSQGSGQGLSYTF. The CDR3 coding sequence is TGCGCCAGCAGCCAAGGTTCGGGACAGGGTCTTAGCTACACCTTC.

This clonotype was recorded at least ten times. This rearrangement joins TRBV7-3 to TRBJ2-2, with 9 nucleotides matching TRBD2. Germline values: CDR1 SGHTA, CDR2 FQGTGA. This CDR3 is 15 amino acids long. V was clipped by 5 bases and J by 4 bases; unmatched bases: 5. CDR3 residues: CASSPIAGATGELFF. In DNA, the CDR3 is TGTGCCAGCAGCCCAATAGCGGGGGCCACCGGGGAGCTGTTTTTT. Looking up the rest from reference TRBV7-3 and TRBJ2-2 gives the full variable domain: GAGVSQTPSNKVTEKGKYVELRCDPISGHTALYWYRQSLGQGPEFLIYFQGTGAADDSGLPNDRFFAVRPEGSVSTLKIQRTERGDSAVYLCASSPIAGATGELFFGEGSRLTVL.

The V and J genes are TRBV12-3 or TRBV12-4 and TRBJ1-1; 8 bases map to TRBD1. V lost 6 bases, J lost 2 bases, and 5 bases stayed unmatched. The CDR3 has 14 amino acids. CDR3 amino acids: CASRQTGANTEAFF. Written as DNA, the CDR3 is TGTGCCAGCAGGCAGACAGGGGCCAACACTGAAGCTTTCTTT.

In this sample, this clonotype turned up a few times. CDR3 bases: TGCGCCAGCAGCCCCGCGGCTAGCGGGGGGGGACGGGAGCAGTTCTTC. It is translated as CASSPAASGGGREQFF. The rearrangement joins TRBV4-1 to TRBJ2-1; TRBD2 matches 12 bases. The trim removed 4 bases at V and 10 bases at J, leaving 11 bases unmatched. Per the germline V gene, CDR1 is MGHRA and CDR2 is YSYEKL. The CDR3 has 16 amino acids.

This clonotype was recorded a few times. The chain combines TRBV7-2 with TRBJ2-4; D is uncertain. In germline, CDR1 is SGHTA, CDR2 FQGNSA. Trimming pared 5 bases from V and 6 bases from J, leaving 8 bases between. CDR3 size: 12 residues. The CDR3 loop is CASSLPGNIQYF. As DNA, the CDR3 is TGTGCCAGCAGCCTGCCAGGAAACATTCAGTACTTC.

This clonotype was picked up a small number of times. The chain couples TRBV4-3 to TRBJ1-5; D not certain. This CDR3 is built from 15 residues. Germline V lookup: CDR1 LGHNA, CDR2 YSLEER. Trimming took off 0 bases at V and 10 bases at J, with 16 bases between the two ends. CDR3 in DNA: TGCGCCAGCAGCCAAGAGTCCGGACCCCACACTCCCCAGCATTTT. This encodes CASSQESGPHTPQHF.

This clonotype has a count of ten or more. The V gene is TRBV27, the J gene TRBJ2-5; 8 positions match TRBD2. The CDR3 totals 14 residues. J lost 5 bases, V lost 8 bases, and 10 bases had no gene match. Germline V gene lookup returns CDR1 MNHEY and CDR2 SMNVEV (reference sequence). The CDR3 DNA sequence: TGTGCCAGCGGAGCCGGGACTAGGGGGGAGACCCAGTACTTC. This translates into CASGAGTRGETQYF.

This clonotype was detected only a few times. This sequence joins TRBV5-6 and TRBJ1-1, with a possible D match to TRBD1 (6 bases). Germline V CDR1 and CDR2: SGHDT, YYEEEE. Trimming took off 0 bases at V and 4 bases at J, with 13 bases between the two ends. The CDR3 runs to 15 residues. The CDR3: CASSLAPRGGTEAFF. CDR3 in DNA: TGTGCCAGCAGCTTGGCCCCAAGGGGGGGCACTGAAGCTTTCTTT.

This clonotype was counted only a few times. The gene calls are TRBV29-1 and TRBJ2-3; 10 nucleotides line up with TRBD2. This CDR3 is built from 14 residues. Trimming at V came to 6 bases and at J to 4 bases, leaving 7 bases not matched to a gene. CDR1 SQVTM and CDR2 ANQGSEA come from the germline V gene. The CDR3 coding sequence is TGCAGCGTACCCAGCGGGGGGGCATCAGATACGCAGTATTTT. Translating it yields CSVPSGGASDTQYF.

This clonotype was observed a few times. This chain links TRBV28 with TRBJ1-5, with 7 positions matching TRBD1. V was pared by 5 bases and J by 7 bases, with 17 bases of the junction left unmatched. Germline values: CDR1 MDHEN, CDR2 SYDVKM. This CDR3 is 17 amino acids long. The CDR3 sequence: CASSQNLEGAREQPQHF. The CDR3 nucleotides are TGTGCCAGCAGTCAAAATCTCGAGGGGGCGCGTGAGCAGCCCCAGCATTTT.

This clonotype was observed a few times. The chain employs TRBV12-3 or TRBV12-4 and TRBJ1-2; 10 bases fit TRBD1. CDR3 length equals 15 residues. V trimming: 5 bases; J trimming: 5 bases; junction bases outside the gene matches: 8. The CDR3 DNA sequence: TGTGCCAGCAGTCCCCGGGACAGGGGAGGGTATGGCTACACCTTC. Its translation: CASSPRDRGGYGYTF.

This clonotype has at least ten counts. The genes are TRBV12-3 or TRBV12-4 and TRBJ1-1; D is unclear. Trimming removed 4 bases at V and 1 base at J, with 10 bases between. The CDR3 loop spans 14 amino acids. CDR3 in DNA: TGTGCCAGCAGTTACACGCAGGAGAACACTGAAGCTTTCTTT. Encoded protein: CASSYTQENTEAFF.

This clonotype was seen at least ten times. This chain connects TRBV6-6 to TRBJ2-3; 10 bases are shared with TRBD1. J lost 4 bases, V lost 7 bases, and 5 bases had no gene match. Germline V gives CDR1 MNHNY, CDR2 SVGAGI (reference sequence). The CDR3 totals 14 residues. This chain's CDR3 is CASKRDRGPDTQYF. The CDR3, as DNA: TGTGCCAGCAAAAGGGACAGGGGTCCAGATACGCAGTATTTT.

This clonotype has ten or more counts. The chain carries TRBV5-4 and TRBJ2-7; tentative D call: TRBD1 (5 bases). There are 14 residues in the CDR3. V shed 3 bases and J shed 5 bases, with 15 bases lying between them. In germline, CDR1 is SGHNT, CDR2 YYREEE (reference sequence). This chain's CDR3 is CASSWQGRRDEQYV. For the CDR3, the DNA is TGTGCCAGCAGCTGGCAGGGCCGACGGGACGAGCAGTACGTC.

The chain employs TRBV5-1 and TRBJ1-6; D remains unclear. CDR1 is SGHRS and CDR2 is YFSETQ in the germline V gene. V lost 0 bases and J lost 10, with 11 bases in between. The CDR3 runs to 14 residues. CDR3 coding DNA: TGCGCCAGCAGCTTGGCAGGAATGGGCTCACCCCTCCACTTT. Encoded protein: CASSLAGMGSPLHF.